The rows below give T cell receptor beta chains drawn from one sample of a study of OX40 agonist ivuxolimab in advanced cancers. Assay: immunoSEQ multiplex PCR; the TCRdb copy retains only in-frame clones and omits some. The data contain 65,000 to 80,000 clones, about 88% of them singletons. The starting material was CD4+ or CD8+ T cells sorted from blood, obtained in a trial of the OX40 agonist ivuxolimab. The receptors shown here come from an adult with an advanced solid tumor such as melanoma, head and neck, liver or kidney cancer. The CDR3 runs from the conserved cysteine through the conserved F or W. The order of the fields is D gene, CDR3 length, V gene, J gene, CDR3 protein, CDR3 DNA. D genes are given only for firm matches.

D: NA
length: 21
V: TRBV15
J: TRBJ2-6
CDR3: CATSRDIGSLGLSSGANVLTF
DNA: TGTGCCACCAGCAGAGATATCGGTTCTCTGGGACTTAGCTCTGGGGCCAACGTCCTGACTTTC

D: TRBD1
length: 14
V: TRBV10-3
J: TRBJ2-4
CDR3: CAISVRDREDIQYF
DNA: TGTGCCATCAGTGTAAGGGACAGGGAAGACATTCAGTACTTC

D: NA
length: 15
V: TRBV18
J: TRBJ2-1
CDR3: CASSPGAAQVDEQFF
DNA: TGTGCCAGCTCACCAGGGGCAGCCCAGGTCGATGAGCAGTTCTTC

D: NA
length: 11
V: TRBV7-6
J: TRBJ2-7
CDR3: CASSSGGEQYF
DNA: TGTGCCAGCTCCTCAGGGGGGGAGCAGTACTTC

D: TRBD1
length: 15
V: TRBV6-1
J: TRBJ2-1
CDR3: CASSEIRDRNNEQFF
DNA: TGTGCCAGCAGTGAGATCCGGGACAGGAACAATGAGCAGTTCTTC

D: NA
length: 15
V: TRBV10-1
J: TRBJ2-3
CDR3: CASSVGQTNTDTQYF
DNA: TGCGCCAGCAGTGTTGGACAGACGAACACAGATACGCAGTATTTT

D: NA
length: 20
V: TRBV6-1
J: TRBJ2-1
CDR3: CASSAFTGTPVIVGYNEQFF
DNA: TGTGCCAGCAGTGCCTTCACCGGGACACCAGTAATAGTAGGGTACAATGAGCAGTTCTTC

D: TRBD2
length: 18
V: TRBV7-9
J: TRBJ2-7
CDR3: CASSELGGASGVVYEQYF
DNA: TGTGCCAGCAGCGAATTGGGGGGAGCTAGCGGCGTCGTTTACGAGCAGTACTTC

D: TRBD1
length: 17
V: TRBV19
J: TRBJ1-2
CDR3: CASSIVGQASLIYGYTF
DNA: TGTGCCAGTAGTATAGTTGGACAGGCCAGCTTAATCTATGGCTACACCTTC

D: TRBD2
length: 15
V: TRBV5-5
J: TRBJ2-3
CDR3: CASSLTGGRASTQYF
DNA: TGTGCCAGCAGCTTGACTGGCGGGAGGGCCAGTACGCAGTATTTT

D: TRBD1
length: 14
V: TRBV12-5
J: TRBJ2-5
CDR3: CASGLNTGGETQYF
DNA: TGTGCTAGTGGTTTGAACACAGGGGGTGAGACCCAGTACTTC

D: NA
length: 13
V: TRBV5-8
J: TRBJ1-5
CDR3: CASITYGGQPQHF
DNA: TGTGCCAGCATCACCTATGGGGGTCAGCCCCAGCATTTT

D: NA
length: 11
V: TRBV6-6
J: TRBJ2-7
CDR3: CASRTVYEQYF
DNA: TGTGCCAGCAGGACCGTCTACGAGCAGTACTTC

D: TRBD2
length: 14
V: TRBV10-3
J: TRBJ2-1
CDR3: CAIRGRGSMGEQFF
DNA: TGTGCCATCAGAGGTCGCGGGAGTATGGGTGAGCAGTTCTTC

D: TRBD2
length: 16
V: TRBV11-2
J: TRBJ2-7
CDR3: CASSTHPGGRAYEQYF
DNA: TGTGCCAGCAGCACTCACCCTGGGGGGAGGGCGTACGAGCAGTACTTC

D: TRBD2
length: 17
V: TRBV7-6
J: TRBJ2-7
CDR3: CASSSPRRRGVGDEQYF
DNA: TGTGCCAGCAGCTCCCCACGGAGGCGGGGGGTGGGTGACGAGCAGTACTTC

D: NA
length: 15
V: TRBV11-2
J: TRBJ2-7
CDR3: CASSLAGGTTYEQYF
DNA: TGTGCCAGCAGCTTAGCGGGTGGTACCACCTACGAGCAGTACTTC